This T cell receptor beta chain was retrieved from a study of T cell changes during pregnancy in multiple sclerosis. The germline CDR1 and CDR2 sequences are KGHSH and LQKENI. The ends lost 3 bases at V and 4 bases at J; junction bases unmatched: 10. The CDR3 contains 16 residues. TCRdb's copy holds only in-frame clones and misses some; the assay was immunoSEQ multiplex PCR. The data hold approximately 60,000 clones, with 90% to 95% observed a single time. Sequencing used peripheral blood, obtained before pregnancy. The V and J genes are TRBV18 and TRBJ1-1, with TRBD1 matching 8 bases. This TCR was sampled from a female donor with multiple sclerosis, enrolled in a pregnancy study. DNA for the CDR3: TGTGCCAGCTCACCTCAAGGTACAGGGGGAATCACTGAAGCTTTCTTT. Residues: CASSPQGTGGITEAFF.